The subject of this entry is one TCR beta chain. Its binding antigen is unknown. No much larger clonotype is one base removed from it; base qualities were not supplied. The immunoSEQ Assay, a bias-controlled multiplex PCR, was used to amplify TCRbeta CDR3 regions from genomic DNA. Regarding the original processing steps: The number of nucleated cells in each sample was estimated from the amplification of reference gene primers within the assay. To quantify the absolute abundance of each unique TCRbeta CDR3 rearrangement, sequence reads were collapsed and filtered. For each sample, productive Simpson clonality was calculated by taking the square root of Simpson's diversity index across productive rearrangements. Imported from immuneACCESS, the table was reduced by TCRdb to in-frame sequences with V and J called. These copies leave out some clones; in studies compared against another copy, an unresolved V gene accounts for under half, and the cause of the remainder is not known. V, J and clone size are those of that table, while D and trimming were read from the DNA. Here the sample has roughly 230,000 clones; about 83% occur a single time. Jointly, the top ten make up 4% of the sample.

Whole blood was collected in K2EDTA tubes by collaborating institutions according to the institutions' own protocols. For TCRbeta analysis, collaborators shipped samples as frozen whole blood, isolated PBMCs, or DNA extracted from either of those sample types. This entry belongs to a study of blood T cell repertoires in COVID-19 (dated by TCRdb to about 2020). Notes on the research overall: Samples covering the acute and convalescent phases of COVID-19 were provided by collaborators in the United States, Italy and Spain. Subjects who had been exposed to COVID-19, were actively infected with it, or had recovered from it provided the deeply sampled blood TCRbeta repertoires that made up the dataset. A freely available public database, intended as a resource for researchers studying the immune response to SARS-CoV-2, is where the repertoires were released. The material from the prospective study consisted of cDNA or gDNA derived from T cells, B-cell-depleted T cells, or PBMCs. Nearly every sample came with metadata listing a de-identified subject ID, COVID-19 status, age in years and sex. HLA class I and class II types, where available, came from metadata supplied by the sample provider rather than from assay-based typing. Samples came from the ongoing ImmuneRACE study (first 160 participants) plus 1,254 subjects from 6 global collaborators.

CDR1 SGHRS and CDR2 YFSETQ are derived from the germline V gene. V is pruned by 1 base and J by 7 bases, leaving 7 bases of the junction without a gene match. Including cysteine and phenylalanine, the CDR3 has 15 amino acids. Of all the DNA, just the CDR3 is kept, 45 bases in frame from base 1. Overall study outcomes, separate from this receptor: How much clinical and demographic metadata was included differed by source and by participant, and the metadata was provided uncurated.

The chain couples TRBV5-1 to TRBJ2-7; 11 bases in the middle match TRBD2. The sequenced material came from peripheral blood. The TCR was taken from a man aged 45-65 years with acute or convalescent COVID-19. In nucleotides, the sequence is TGCGCCAGCAGCTTGAGAACTAGCGGGAGTAATGAGCAGTACTTC. Translated, it reads CASSLRTSGSNEQYF.